These T cell receptor beta chains were read from a single sample in a study of PD-1 blockade in classical Hodgkin lymphoma. Libraries were prepared by immunoSEQ multiplex PCR; TCRdb keeps only in-frame clonotypes and omits some of them. The data contain tens of thousands of clones, 85% to 90% of them singletons. Sequences were derived from peripheral blood mononuclear cells (PBMCs), sampled before the fourth cycle of nivolumab. The receptors stem from a human donor with classical Hodgkin lymphoma. Both conserved end residues are part of each CDR3. A D gene is named only where the DNA matches it firmly. Expanded clones get a size class; other rows say once, few or many, or leave the size out.

TGTGCCAGCAGCCTTCTTACAGGGGCCGAGCAGTACTTC	CASSLLTGAEQYF	TRBV7-8	TRBD1	TRBJ2-7	-
TGCGCCAGCGAGAAGGGCGGGAGTGGATACAATGAGCAGTTCTTC	CASEKGGSGYNEQFF	TRBV5-1	TRBD2	TRBJ2-1	-
TGTGCCAGCAGTGAAGCTGGGTGGTCAGGATATCAGCCCCAGCATTTT	CASSEAGWSGYQPQHF	TRBV2	-	TRBJ1-5	-
TGTGCCAGCAGCTTGTCTGGGGTACAGCCCCAGCATTTT	CASSLSGVQPQHF	TRBV5-8	-	TRBJ1-5	-
TGTGCCAGCAGCTACCTCCGGGACAGGAAAATCTATGGCTACACCTTC	CASSYLRDRKIYGYTF	TRBV11-2	TRBD1	TRBJ1-2	-
TGTGCCAGCAGCTCGGGACAGGCCCAAATGGACGAGCAGTACTTC	CASSSGQAQMDEQYF	TRBV13	TRBD1	TRBJ2-7	once
TGCGCCAGCAGCCAAGGGGGGTTTAGGGACACCTCCTACGAGCAGTACTTC	CASSQGGFRDTSYEQYF	TRBV4-1	-	TRBJ2-7	-
TGTGCCAGCAGTTTGGCCAGGGGGGCCTACAATGAGCAGTTCTTC	CASSLARGAYNEQFF	TRBV27	-	TRBJ2-1	-
TGTGCCAGTAGTATAGAGCGTTCCACTGAAGCTTTCTTT	CASSIERSTEAFF	TRBV19	-	TRBJ1-1	-
TGTGCCATCGACAGGGGATCGAACTCTGGAAACACCATATATTTT	CAIDRGSNSGNTIYF	TRBV6-5	TRBD1	TRBJ1-3	once
TGTGCCAGCGAACCCGGGACAGGGCCTTACGAGCAGTACTTC	CASEPGTGPYEQYF	TRBV5-6	TRBD1	TRBJ2-7	-
TGTGCCAGCAGTGACTCTCGGGACAGGGGGACCCAGTACTTC	CASSDSRDRGTQYF	TRBV6-1	TRBD1	TRBJ2-5	-
TGCGCCAGCAGCCAAGATTACGCAGATACGCAGTATTTT	CASSQDYADTQYF	TRBV4-1	-	TRBJ2-3	-
TGTGCCATCAGTGAAACTCACGAAAAACTGTTTTTT	CAISETHEKLFF	TRBV10-3	-	TRBJ1-4	-
TGTGCCAGCAGCCCCGTAACCGACACCGGGGAGCTGTTTTTT	CASSPVTDTGELFF	TRBV7-3	-	TRBJ2-2	-
TGCGCCAGCAGCCGAATCGTCCGGGACGGGGGGGAAAAACTGTTTTTT	CASSRIVRDGGEKLFF	TRBV4-1	-	TRBJ1-4	-
TGTGCCAGCAGCTTAGTGAGAAGGGGGACTAGCCAAAGGAGGGATACGCAGTATTTT	CASSLVRRGTSQRRDTQYF	TRBV7-8	TRBD2	TRBJ2-3	-
TGTGCCAGCAGCTTAACGGGACTACCAGGAGAGACCCAGTACTTC	CASSLTGLPGETQYF	TRBV5-5	TRBD2	TRBJ2-5	-
TGTGCCAGCAGCTTACAGGCGACCTACGAGCAGTACTTC	CASSLQATYEQYF	TRBV7-9	-	TRBJ2-7	few
TGTGCCTGGAGTGCAGTTAGCGGGGTCTCCTACGAGCAGTACTTC	CAWSAVSGVSYEQYF	TRBV30	TRBD2	TRBJ2-7	-
TGTGCCTGGAGTTCATTGTACGAGCAGTACTTC	CAWSSLYEQYF	TRBV30	-	TRBJ2-7	-
TGTGCCAGCAGCTTAGGGACAGTAGACGAGCAGTACTTC	CASSLGTVDEQYF	TRBV7-8	-	TRBJ2-7	-
TGTGCCAGCAGCGCTCCGGGACAGGGAATCCCTAACTATGGCTACACCTTC	CASSAPGQGIPNYGYTF	TRBV5-4	TRBD1	TRBJ1-2	-
TGTGCCAGCAGCCTACCCGGGACAGCCGAGCAGTACTTC	CASSLPGTAEQYF	TRBV7-9	TRBD1	TRBJ2-7	-
TGCGCCAGCAGTGAGTCGAACGGAAACACCGGGGAGCTGTTTTTT	CASSESNGNTGELFF	TRBV10-1	-	TRBJ2-2	-
TGTGCCAGCAGTGCGGGCTGGGCGCGCTCCTACGAGCAGTACTTC	CASSAGWARSYEQYF	TRBV11-2	-	TRBJ2-7	medium-sized
TGTGCCAGCAGCCAAGATAAGGGCATGATCTACAATGAGCAGTTCTTC	CASSQDKGMIYNEQFF	TRBV14	-	TRBJ2-1	once